These 17 T cell receptor beta chains were sequenced from one sample in a study of T-cell reconstitution after alpha-beta-depleted transplantation in children (dated by TCRdb to 2016 to 2017). Library preparation was by PCR. For sequencing, an Illumina HiSeq 2500 was employed. TCR library preparation used molecular barcoding, with unique molecular identifiers applied to normalize quantification of the TCRbeta repertoire. Through fastp at Q25 and MiXCR, TCRdb rebuilt clones from the public reads, retaining in-frame beta chains. Under each unique CDR3 protein, matching rows form one entry showing the most common genes and DNA. Present in this sample are 300,000 to 400,000 distinct CDR3 sequences, roughly 15% of which were seen just once. The biggest ten clones account for roughly two fifths of the sample. What the treatment or condition label conveys for this sample: allogeneic hematopoietic cell transplantation with graft depleted of TCRalphabeta T cells and CD19 B cells.

This specimen consisted of PBMCs, mostly from graft donor cells, obtained 360 days after TCRalphabeta/CD19-depleted stem cell transplant. The receptors come from a male patient aged 2 to 9 who had a stem cell transplant for acute lymphoblastic leukemia, so the T cells may come from the graft donor.

The chain couples TRBV12-3 or TRBV12-4 to TRBJ1-3; D is unclear. Trimming removed 6 bases from V and 0 bases from J, with 6 bases in between. There are 13 residues in the CDR3. The CDR3 loop is CASSYISGNTIYF. CDR3 DNA: TGTGCCAGCAGCTATATCTCTGGAAACACCATATATTTT.

This clonotype was observed at least ten times. The rearrangement uses TRBV12-3 or TRBV12-4 and TRBJ1-1; D is unclear. The CDR3 loop spans 13 amino acids. V lost 5 bases to trimming and J lost 8 bases, with 15 bases between them. CDR3 in amino acids: CASSPPGRGEAFF. The CDR3, as DNA: TGTGCCAGCAGTCCCCCCGGACGAGGGGAAGCTTTCTTT.

The chain employs TRBV6-5 and TRBJ2-7, with TRBD2 identical over 8 bases. There are 17 residues in the CDR3. After removal of 0 bases from V and 1 base from J, the junction contained 8 bases not matched to a gene. The V gene's germline CDR1 is MNHEY and CDR2 SVGAGI. CDR3 in amino acids: CASSYSRAGGPSYEQYF. The CDR3 DNA reads TGTGCCAGCAGTTACTCGAGGGCGGGAGGCCCATCCTACGAGCAGTACTTC.

This chain uses TRBV12-3 or TRBV12-4 with TRBJ1-5, with D possibly being TRBD1 (6 bases). Trimming stripped 3 bases from V and 0 bases from J, with 9 bases between. The CDR3 contains 15 residues. The CDR3 is CASSFLGASNQPQHF. CDR3 sequence (DNA): TGTGCCAGCAGTTTTCTGGGGGCTAGCAATCAGCCCCAGCATTTT.

Many counts were recorded for this clonotype. This chain links TRBV3-1 with TRBJ2-3; unclear D gene. CDR3 size: 13 residues. Trimming took off 0 bases at V and 7 bases at J, with 8 bases between the two ends. Germline CDR1 LGHDT, CDR2 YNNKEL (reference sequence). The CDR3 nucleotides read TGTGCCAGCAGCCAAGATCTGACGAATACGCAGTATTTT. It yields the protein CASSQDLTNTQYF.

This clonotype was counted a few times. The chain uses TRBV6-5 and TRBJ1-3; D is unclear. This CDR3 spans 14 amino acids. CDR1 is MNHEY, CDR2 SVGAGI, per germline. V lost 2 bases to trimming and J lost 2 bases, with 7 bases between them. CDR3: CASSYRATGNTIYF. In DNA form, the CDR3 reads TGTGCCAGCAGTTACAGGGCGACTGGAAACACCATATATTTT.

The chain combines TRBV12-3 or TRBV12-4 with TRBJ2-7, with unresolved D. The V gene lost 3 bases and the J gene lost 0 bases, with 12 bases spanning the gap. This CDR3 comprises 15 residues. In DNA form, the CDR3 reads TGTGCCAGCAGTTTGGATTCTGTTGGCTCCTACGAGCAGTACTTC. It translates to CASSLDSVGSYEQYF.

The V call is TRBV4-2, the J call TRBJ2-2; TRBD2 matches 12 bases. Trimming removed 1 base from V and 5 bases from J; junction bases left unmatched: 5. Per the germline V gene, CDR1 is LGHNA and CDR2 is YNFKEQ. The CDR3 spans 17 residues. Written as DNA, the CDR3 is TGTGCCAGCAGCCAAGGACTAGCGGGAGTAGAAACCGGGGAGCTGTTTTTT. This gives the protein CASSQGLAGVETGELFF.

The chain couples TRBV28 to TRBJ1-1, with TRBD1 matching over 7 bases. Germline trimming cut 3 bases from V and 4 bases from J; bases unmatched to any gene: 11. The CDR3 runs to 16 residues. The germline V gene has CDR1 MDHEN and CDR2 SYDVKM. The CDR3 nucleotides are TGTGCCAGCAGTTTTCCCTTGACAGGGCCGGGCACTGAAGCTTTCTTT. Translated, it gives CASSFPLTGPGTEAFF.

This clonotype has a count of ten or more. The V call is TRBV5-1, the J call TRBJ1-1, with unresolved D. The V and J ends lost 0 bases and 0 bases respectively, with 12 bases between them. This CDR3 has 16 residues. Germline V gene sequence: CDR1 SGHRS, CDR2 YFSETQ. Written as DNA, the CDR3 is TGCGCCAGCAGCTTGGGCTGGCAGCAAATGAACACTGAAGCTTTCTTT. This codes for CASSLGWQQMNTEAFF.

The V gene is TRBV29-1, the J gene TRBJ1-1; D possibly corresponds to TRBD1 (6 bases). CDR3 length: 13 residues. Trimming left V 3 bases short and J 0 bases short, with 8 bases between. Germline CDR1 reads SQVTM; CDR2 reads ANQGSEA. The CDR3 sequence: CSVEYRVNTEAFF. Written as DNA, the CDR3 is TGCAGCGTTGAGTACAGGGTGAACACTGAAGCTTTCTTT.

The table lists this clonotype with many counts. V usage is TRBV18 and J usage is TRBJ2-2; D not certain. CDR1 and CDR2 (germline): KGHSH, LQKENI. The CDR3 is 16 residues long. Trimming removed 6 bases from V and 3 bases from J, with 17 bases in between. CDR3 sequence reads: CASSHSGESDTGELFF. The CDR3 DNA follows: TGTGCCAGCTCGCATTCCGGAGAGTCGGACACCGGGGAGCTGTTTTTT.

This clonotype was observed many times. The V and J genes are TRBV5-1 and TRBJ2-3, with 9 bases identical to TRBD2. Germline V gives CDR1 SGHRS, CDR2 YFSETQ. There are 16 residues in the CDR3. Losses at the gene ends were 3 bases for V and 4 bases for J; bases not matched to a gene: 9. DNA for the CDR3: TGCGCCAGCAGCTACTATAGCGGGAGTCCCCCAGATACGCAGTATTTT. Translated, it gives CASSYYSGSPPDTQYF.

The sample holds a few counts of this clonotype. At one end, the junction sequence differs from germline, possibly due to a read error. This chain joins TRBV20-1 and TRBJ2-3, with 8 bases identical to TRBD2. The CDR3 length is 15 residues. Per the germline V gene, CDR1 is DFQATT and CDR2 is SNEGSKA (reference sequence). CDR3 region: CSARGAGVSTDTQYF. The CDR3 DNA reads as TGCAGCGCTAGGGGAGCGGGAGTAAGCACAGATACGCAGTATTTT.

The table lists this clonotype with a few counts. The chain employs TRBV3-1 and TRBJ2-2; possible D gene TRBD1, 6 bases. The V end lost 2 bases, the J end lost 5 bases, and 21 bases lay between the germline ends. The CDR3 is 18 amino acids. Germline V gene data show CDR1 as LGHDT and CDR2 as YNNKEL (reference sequence). Here the CDR3 reads CASSQSGGWELRTGELFF. The CDR3 coding sequence is TGTGCCAGCAGCCAAAGTGGGGGCTGGGAGTTGAGGACCGGGGAGCTGTTTTTT.

The genes are TRBV7-8 and TRBJ1-1, with 7 positions matching TRBD1. The germline CDR1 and CDR2 sequences are SGHVS and FQNEAQ. V shed 5 bases and J 0 bases; nucleotides not matched to a gene: 6. The CDR3 sequence is 15 residues long. This CDR3 reads CASSVTGTVNTEAFF. Written as DNA, the CDR3 is TGTGCCAGCAGCGTAACCGGGACAGTGAACACTGAAGCTTTCTTT.

This clonotype occurred a few times. The chain carries TRBV11-1 and TRBJ2-1; D possibly uses TRBD1 or TRBD2 (5 bases each). From germline, CDR1 is SGHAT and CDR2 FQDESV (reference sequence). Trimming stripped 0 bases from V and 6 bases from J, with 21 bases between. CDR3 length: 18 residues. CDR3 DNA: TGTGCCAGCAGCTTAGCCTATCAGGGAAAAGTAACTAGCAATGAGCAGTTCTTC. Protein product: CASSLAYQGKVTSNEQFF.